These 24 T cell receptor beta chains were sequenced from one sample in a study of T cells after yellow fever vaccination (dated by TCRdb to 2018 to 2020). The treatment or condition label, as the study defines it: live attenuated yellow fever vaccine strain. The method was 5' RACE. Data came from an Illumina HiSeq 2500. TCRdb passed the public sequencing reads through fastp at Q25 and MiXCR, retaining productive beta sequences. Identical CDR3 proteins give one entry, which carries the most common genes and DNA. This sample has about 360,000 distinct CDR3 sequences in its table, and over 5% of those were observed once. The top ten clones comprise 15% of the sample. This sample comprised PBMCs, obtained 5 days after the yellow fever booster vaccination. These receptors were taken from a man aged 25-40 years who received the YFV17D yellow fever vaccine.

Many counts were recorded for this clonotype. V and J are TRBV6-1 and TRBJ2-1, with 12 bases fitting TRBD2. The ends lost 8 bases at V and 6 bases at J; junction bases unmatched: 11. The CDR3 is made up of 16 amino acids. The germline gives CDR1 MNHNS, CDR2 SASEGT. The CDR3 nucleotides read TGTGCCAGCGGCCCTCTAGCGGGAGGGGTCCCCAATGAGCAGTTCTTC. It translates to CASGPLAGGVPNEQFF.

Many counts were recorded for this clonotype. This sequence joins TRBV5-1 and TRBJ2-2, with D unresolved. CDR3 length equals 14 residues. Germline CDR1 and CDR2: SGHRS and YFSETQ. Trimming shortened V by 4 bases and J by 0 bases, and 7 bases separated the two germline ends. DNA for the CDR3: TGCGCCAGCAGCGTTACAGCGAACACCGGGGAGCTGTTTTTT. It is translated as CASSVTANTGELFF.

This clonotype was seen a few times. The chain carries TRBV4-3 and TRBJ2-3; 7 bases line up with TRBD1. CDR3 length: 17 residues. Germline V gene sequence: CDR1 LGHNA, CDR2 YSLEER. J gave up 5 bases and V 0 bases, and 11 bases lay outside the gene matches. CDR3: CASSQEDHRGPVDTQYF. Here the CDR3 DNA reads TGCGCCAGCAGCCAAGAAGATCACAGGGGCCCTGTAGATACGCAGTATTTT.

This clonotype appeared a few times. V is TRBV7-2 and J is TRBJ2-7; the D gene is possibly TRBD2 (6 bases). The germline CDR1 and CDR2 sequences are SGHTA and FQGNSA. The CDR3 consists of 16 residues. Deletions cut 1 base from V and 2 bases from J, with 15 bases between. CDR3 amino acids: CASSLVPAGGPYEQYF. The CDR3 nucleotides read TGTGCCAGCAGCTTAGTCCCAGCGGGCGGACCCTACGAGCAGTACTTC. Complete variable domain (other parts from reference TRBV7-2 and TRBJ2-7): GAGVSQSPSNKVTEKGKDVELRCDPISGHTALYWYRQSLGQGLEFLIYFQGNSAPDKSGLPSDRFSAERTGGSVSTLTIQRTQQEDSAVYLCASSLVPAGGPYEQYFGPGTRLTVT.

This clonotype was observed a few times. The chain recombines TRBV20-1 with TRBJ2-1; maybe TRBD2 (6 bases). Germline V gene lookup returns CDR1 DFQATT and CDR2 SNEGSKA (reference sequence). Trimming left V 6 bases short and J 3 bases short, with 18 bases between. CDR3 length: 15 amino acids. CDR3 region: CSAPLRGGVYNEQFF. As DNA, the CDR3 is TGCAGTGCCCCTCTTCGCGGAGGGGTCTACAATGAGCAGTTCTTC.

The V and J genes are TRBV27 and TRBJ2-7; TRBD2 might be the D (5 bases). Germline V gene data show CDR1 as MNHEY and CDR2 as SMNVEV (reference sequence). The CDR3 runs 13 residues. V lost 7 bases, J lost 7 bases, and 17 bases lay in between. The CDR3 protein is CASMGGSGVEQYF. The CDR3 DNA follows: TGTGCCAGCATGGGCGGGTCGGGCGTAGAGCAGTACTTC.

This clonotype was detected many times. The chain uses TRBV7-6 and TRBJ2-3; 9 positions match TRBD2. Germline trimming cut 4 bases from V and 3 bases from J; bases unmatched to any gene: 8. Germline lookup yields CDR1 SGHVS and CDR2 FNYEAQ. This CDR3 comprises 16 residues. The CDR3 DNA follows: TGTGCCAGCAGCTACATAGGTACTAGCGGGACAGATACGCAGTATTTT. Its protein is CASSYIGTSGTDTQYF. Looking up the rest from reference TRBV7-6 and TRBJ2-3 gives the full variable domain: GAGVSQSPRYKVTKRGQDVALRCDPISGHVSLYWYRQALGQGPEFLTYFNYEAQQDKSGLPNDRFSAERPEGSISTLTIQRTEQRDSAMYRCASSYIGTSGTDTQYFGPGTRLTVL.

Ten or more counts support this clonotype. As DNA, the CDR3 is TGTGCCTGGAGTTGGGCGGCTAGCTCCTACAATGAGCAGTTCTTC. It encodes CAWSWAASSYNEQFF. This chain connects TRBV30 to TRBJ2-1, with D unclear. CDR1 is GTSNPN, CDR2 SVGIG, per germline (reference sequence). V lost 2 bases to trimming and J lost 0 bases, with 11 bases between them. This CDR3 is 15 amino acids long.

The chain employs TRBV20-1 and TRBJ2-1; 8 nucleotides align to TRBD2. Per the germline V gene, CDR1 is DFQATT and CDR2 is SNEGSKA (reference sequence). The CDR3 length is 14 residues. V was pared by 3 bases and J by 9 bases, with 10 bases of the junction left unmatched. CDR3 DNA: TGCAGTGCTAGCGGGAGGGGCCCTGTAACTGAGCAGTTCTTC. Protein sequence: CSASGRGPVTEQFF.

This sequence joins TRBV7-2 and TRBJ1-1, with D unresolved. Germline CDR1 and CDR2: SGHTA and FQGNSA. The CDR3 consists of 16 residues. The ends were cut back, 2 bases at V and 0 bases at J, with 13 bases in the middle. CDR3 loop: CASSLQGRSLNTEAFF. Written as DNA, the CDR3 is TGTGCCAGCAGCTTACAAGGGCGGTCGTTGAACACTGAAGCTTTCTTT.

This clonotype was seen a handful of times. V gene TRBV6-5 combines with J gene TRBJ1-3; D gene unclear. The V and J ends lost 4 bases and 0 bases respectively, with 13 bases between them. The CDR3 runs to 16 residues. Germline V gene data show CDR1 as MNHEY and CDR2 as SVGAGI. The CDR3 loop is CASSSYPESSGNTIYF. In nucleotides, the CDR3 is TGTGCCAGCAGTTCCTACCCCGAGAGCTCTGGAAACACCATATATTTT.

J is TRBJ2-7 and V is TRBV10-3; D is unclear. Germline values: CDR1 ENHRY, CDR2 SYGVKD. Deletions cut 2 bases from V and 1 base from J, with 9 bases between. This CDR3 contains 14 residues. For the CDR3, the DNA is TGTGCCATCAGTGAGCCCCGGGTATCCTACGAGCAGTACTTC. Its protein product is CAISEPRVSYEQYF.

This clonotype was picked up a small number of times. The CDR3 sequence: CASSPEGASAYEQYF. The CDR3 region has the DNA TGTGCCAGCAGCCCCGAGGGGGCTTCGGCCTACGAGCAGTACTTC. V is TRBV7-6 and J is TRBJ2-7; 7 positions agree with TRBD1. This CDR3 comprises 15 residues. Trimming removed 5 bases from V and 2 bases from J; junction bases left unmatched: 9. Per germline, CDR1 SGHVS and CDR2 FNYEAQ.

The table lists this clonotype with many counts. This chain connects TRBV5-1 to TRBJ2-1; 7 bases align to TRBD1. CDR1 is SGHRS and CDR2 is YFSETQ in the germline V gene. There are 15 residues in the CDR3. The trim removed 0 bases at V and 6 bases at J, leaving 6 bases unmatched. The chain's CDR3 is CASSLAGQSSNEQFF. In DNA, the CDR3 is TGCGCCAGCAGCTTGGCGGGACAGTCTAGCAATGAGCAGTTCTTC.

Notes on this clonotype: A much larger clone is a single base away; this may be a read error. The chain has TRBV7-9 and TRBJ2-7, with TRBD2 matching 7 bases. After removal of 6 bases from V and 3 bases from J, the junction contained 11 bases not matched to a gene. The CDR3 runs to 15 residues. From germline, CDR1 is SEHNR and CDR2 FQNEAQ (reference sequence). CDR3: CASSCAGLADYEQYF. Here the CDR3 DNA reads TGTGCCAGCAGTTGTGCCGGGCTAGCGGACTACGAGCAGTACTTC.

This clonotype was detected ten times or more. The chain combines TRBV20-1 with TRBJ2-1; 7 bases agree with TRBD2. V shed 1 base, J shed 0 bases, and the junction held 3 bases outside the gene matches. Germline loops: CDR1 DFQATT, CDR2 SNEGSKA (reference sequence). There are 15 residues in the CDR3. The CDR3 DNA is TGCAGTGCTAGAGGGGGGGGAAGCTCCTACAATGAGCAGTTCTTC. Amino acid sequence: CSARGGGSSYNEQFF.

This clonotype was detected only a few times. The rearrangement links TRBV7-2 to TRBJ1-6; no clear D. Trimming pared 5 bases from V and 13 bases from J, leaving 15 bases between. CDR3 length: 13 residues. CDR1 is SGHTA, CDR2 FQGNSA, per germline. The chain's CDR3 is CASSPSDFFPLHF. In nucleotides, the CDR3 is TGTGCCAGCAGCCCCTCGGACTTCTTCCCCCTCCACTTT.

This clonotype was seen repeatedly, ten times or more. This sequence joins TRBV27 and TRBJ2-6, with D tentatively TRBD1 (5 bases). V was trimmed by 6 bases and J by 2 bases, leaving 11 bases between them. This CDR3 has 15 residues. Germline V CDR1 and CDR2: MNHEY, SMNVEV (reference sequence). CDR3 residues: CASRSQGAGANVLTF. CDR3 DNA sequence: TGTGCCAGCAGGAGTCAGGGTGCTGGGGCCAACGTCCTGACTTTC.

There are many counts of this clonotype. V and J are TRBV7-9 and TRBJ1-5; D may be TRBD1 (5 bases). CDR3 length: 13 residues. The ends were cut back, 1 base at V and 5 bases at J, with 6 bases in the middle. The germline CDR1 and CDR2 sequences are SEHNR and FQNEAQ (reference sequence). CDR3 sequence: CASSLGGDQPQHF. The CDR3 bases are TGTGCCAGCAGCTTAGGGGGGGATCAGCCCCAGCATTTT.

This chain connects TRBV20-1 to TRBJ1-2; no definite D call. With 1 base removed from V and 0 bases from J, the gap between germline ends came to 15 bases. In germline, CDR1 is DFQATT, CDR2 SNEGSKA (reference sequence). The CDR3 loop spans 16 amino acids. This CDR3 reads CSARVWSSHTNYGYTF. DNA for the CDR3: TGCAGTGCTAGAGTGTGGTCCAGCCATACTAACTATGGCTACACCTTC.

This clonotype came up many times. This chain uses TRBV7-9 with TRBJ2-7; D gene uncertain. The germline gives CDR1 SEHNR, CDR2 FQNEAQ (reference sequence). The CDR3 runs 14 residues. V gave up 5 bases and J gave up 5 bases, with 16 bases separating them. This CDR3 reads CASSHAVGWDEQYF. The CDR3 nucleotides read TGTGCCAGCAGCCACGCGGTGGGGTGGGACGAGCAGTACTTC. Full variable domain (missing parts from reference TRBV7-9 and TRBJ2-7): DTGVSQNPRHKITKRGQNVTFRCDPISEHNRLYWYRQTLGQGPEFLTYFQNEAQLEKSRLLSDRFSAERPKGSFSTLEIQRTEQGDSAMYLCASSHAVGWDEQYFGPGTRLTVT.

V and J are TRBV10-3 and TRBJ2-7; D remains ambiguous. The CDR3 has 11 residues. Germline values: CDR1 ENHRY, CDR2 SYGVKD. The V and J ends lost 6 bases and 2 bases respectively, with 5 bases between them. In DNA form, the CDR3 reads TGTGCCATCAGAAACGCCTACGAGCAGTACTTC. It encodes CAIRNAYEQYF.

CDR3 amino acids: CSARRIGGAGELFF. DNA for the CDR3: TGCAGTGCTAGACGTATAGGAGGGGCCGGGGAGCTGTTTTTT. V is TRBV20-1 and J is TRBJ2-2; possibly TRBD2 for D (6 bases). The V gene's germline CDR1 is DFQATT and CDR2 SNEGSKA (reference sequence). The CDR3 covers 14 residues. V lost 2 bases, J lost 6 bases, and 13 bases lay in between.

This sequence joins TRBV12-3 or TRBV12-4 and TRBJ2-1, with D possibly being TRBD2 (5 bases). V lost 8 bases, J lost 3 bases, and 8 bases lay in between. This CDR3 region has 12 residues. The CDR3 sequence is CASQGGYNEQFF. The CDR3 nucleotides read TGTGCCAGCCAAGGAGGCTACAATGAGCAGTTCTTC.